The source of this TCR beta chain is a study of patients and donors after allogeneic stem cell transplantation. CDR1 is ENHRY and CDR2 is SYGVKD in the germline V gene. This CDR3 has 16 amino acids. V shed 6 bases and J 0 bases; nucleotides not matched to a gene: 2. This clonotype has just one count. MiXCR, applied by TCRdb to the RT-PCR reads, yields one record per CDR3 protein. The table lists about a million distinct CDR3 sequences, roughly 18% of them singletons. The V gene is TRBV10-3, the J gene TRBJ2-6; 10 bases fit TRBD1. The source material was blood, either unsorted or a sorted T cell fraction (not recorded which). The TCR was taken from a human donor who was either an allogeneic HSCT recipient or a stem cell or donor lymphocyte infusion donor (not recorded which). It is not recorded whose cells these are; they may come from a transplant donor. Here the CDR3 DNA reads TGTGCCATCAGCCGACAGGGGGCCTCTGGGGCCAACGTCCTGACTTTC. Encoded protein: CAISRQGASGANVLTF.